This T cell receptor beta chain derives from a study of tumor-infiltrating lymphocytes in primary liver carcinoma. Study overall: Those sampled were patients whose primary liver carcinoma was treated by surgical resection.

Comments on this clonotype: At one boundary the junction diverges from the germline segment, which might be a read error.

Constant-region priming of approximately 500 ng total RNA yielded TCR beta cDNA. Three nested multiplex PCR rounds, a slightly modified ARM-PCR method, built the TCR beta libraries. For around 11 cycles apiece, the opening two PCR rounds ran with TRBV1-TRBV30 forward primers and a C-beta reverse primer. TCRdb re-derived calls from the multiplex PCR reads in MiXCR, one entry per CDR3 protein. In the table there are about 330,000 distinct CDR3 sequences, almost 65% of which are singletons. The authors took blood RNA from unsorted whole blood and also extracted germline DNA. The germline gives CDR1 SGHAT, CDR2 FQDESV (reference sequence). The CDR3 loop spans 13 amino acids.

The source of this sequence is a man aged 35-49 years with primary liver carcinoma and hepatitis B virus infection. The V call is TRBV11-1, the J call TRBJ1-2; 7 nucleotides line up with TRBD1. The specimen was peripheral blood. The CDR3 nucleotides read TGTGCCAGCAGCTCGGGACAGATCTATGGCTATACCTTC. Its translation is CASSSGQIYGYTF.